The next 14 T cell receptor beta chains were all read from a single sample in a study of tumor-infiltrating lymphocytes in localized non-small cell lung cancer (dated by TCRdb to the early 2020s). Receptor libraries were prepared by the immunoSEQ multiplex PCR assay. Held by TCRdb, this immuneACCESS table contains in-frame sequences only and omits some clones. Under half of the omission traces to an unresolved V gene where checked; the cause of the rest is unknown. The sample table holds approximately 17,000 clones, of which around 85% were seen once. Over 5% of the sample goes to the ten largest clones. Sequencing input: lung tumor tissue. The receptors derive from a human donor with non-small cell lung cancer.

The J gene is TRBJ2-2, the V gene TRBV10-3; TRBD1 is a possible D gene (6 bases). This CDR3 spans 16 amino acids. Germline V gene sequence: CDR1 ENHRY, CDR2 SYGVKD. V was clipped by 8 bases and J by 3 bases, with 19 bases between them. The CDR3 reads CAIAPSGARDTGELFF. The CDR3 region has the DNA TGTGCCATCGCACCATCAGGGGCGCGGGACACCGGGGAGCTGTTTTTT.

The chain joins TRBV7-9 to TRBJ2-5; D is uncertain. The CDR3 totals 11 residues. Germline V CDR1 and CDR2: SEHNR, FQNEAQ (reference sequence). Trimming stripped 3 bases from V and 1 base from J, with 0 bases between. The CDR3 DNA is TGTGCCAGCAGCTTCCAAGAGACCCAGTACTTC. This translates into CASSFQETQYF.

J is TRBJ2-7 and V is TRBV7-9, with 7 bases that match TRBD2. Losses at the gene ends were 1 base for V and 0 bases for J; bases not matched to a gene: 0. CDR3 length: 14 amino acids. From germline, CDR1 is SEHNR and CDR2 FQNEAQ (reference sequence). The chain's CDR3 is CASSLGGGSYEQYF. CDR3 nucleotide sequence: TGTGCCAGCAGCTTAGGGGGGGGCTCCTACGAGCAGTACTTC.

The rearrangement joins TRBV10-3 to TRBJ2-5; TRBD2 is a possible D gene (5 bases). The ends were cut back, 7 bases at V and 5 bases at J, with 14 bases in the middle. Germline V gene lookup returns CDR1 ENHRY and CDR2 SYGVKD. The CDR3 is 13 amino acids. For the CDR3, the DNA is TGTGCCATCAATTCCGGAGGCCGGGAGACCCAGTACTTC. It encodes CAINSGGRETQYF.

The chain has TRBV7-2 and TRBJ2-3, with D unclear. CDR1 is SGHTA and CDR2 is FQGNSA in the germline V gene. The V end was cut by 4 bases, the J end by 2 bases, with 13 bases between. This CDR3 comprises 15 residues. CDR3 bases: TGTGCCAGCAGCTACCGCTCATTAGTCACAGATACGCAGTATTTT. Translated: CASSYRSLVTDTQYF.

V and J are TRBV2 and TRBJ2-1; D call uncertain. V dropped 2 bases and J dropped 8 bases, with 13 bases sitting between them. Germline V gene lookup returns CDR1 SNHLY and CDR2 FYNNEI. The CDR3 extends over 14 amino acids. The CDR3 region is CASSEFGLRDEQFF. CDR3 DNA sequence: TGTGCCAGCAGTGAATTCGGTCTGCGCGATGAGCAGTTCTTC. Filled out from reference TRBV2 and TRBJ2-1, the complete variable domain reads EPEVTQTPSHQVTQMGQEVILRCVPISNHLYFYWYRQILGQKVEFLVSFYNNEISEKSEIFDDQFSVERPDGSNFTLKIRSTKLEDSAMYFCASSEFGLRDEQFFGPGTRLTVL.

The chain combines TRBV27 with TRBJ1-2; 7 bases fit TRBD1. The CDR3 is 14 amino acids. Germline-derived CDR1 and CDR2 are MNHEY and SMNVEV (reference sequence). V was pared by 5 bases and J by 8 bases, with 11 bases of the junction left unmatched. The CDR3 coding sequence is TGTGCCAGCAGTGGACGAGGGACAGTAACCGGCTACACCTTC. Amino acid sequence: CASSGRGTVTGYTF.

This clone was picked up one time. The V call is TRBV11-2, the J call TRBJ2-5, with TRBD2 identical over 7 bases. Looked up from germline, CDR1 is SGHAT and CDR2 is FQNNGV. This CDR3 comprises 16 residues. V lost 2 bases to trimming and J lost 3 bases; unmatched junction nucleotides: 9. CDR3 residues: CASSLQRAGGEETQYF. The CDR3 coding sequence is TGTGCCAGCAGCTTACAAAGGGCTGGGGGGGAAGAGACCCAGTACTTC.

Only one count was recorded for this clone. The chain carries TRBV29-1 and TRBJ1-2; D is possibly TRBD1 (6 bases). The CDR3 spans 15 residues. V dropped 3 bases and J dropped 0 bases, with 14 bases sitting between them. The V gene's germline CDR1 is SQVTM and CDR2 ANQGSEA. The CDR3 loop reads CSVDGGSRANYGYTF. The CDR3 coding sequence is TGCAGCGTTGACGGGGGCAGCCGAGCTAACTATGGCTACACCTTC.

This clone was counted between two and nine times. This chain joins TRBV2 and TRBJ2-7, with D possibly matching TRBD1 (5 bases). Germline loops: CDR1 SNHLY, CDR2 FYNNEI. Trimming removed 6 bases from V and 2 bases from J, with 8 bases in between. The CDR3 has 12 amino acids. CDR3 amino acids: CASRGPAYEQYF. Written as DNA, the CDR3 is TGTGCCAGCAGGGGGCCCGCCTACGAGCAGTACTTC.

V gene TRBV7-9 combines with J gene TRBJ1-1; D is unresolved. Trimming pared 2 bases from V and 4 bases from J, leaving 8 bases between. The CDR3 runs 13 residues. Germline CDR1 SEHNR, CDR2 FQNEAQ (reference sequence). The CDR3 DNA reads as TGTGCCAGCAGCTTAACCGCCCCCACTGAAGCTTTCTTT. This sequence encodes CASSLTAPTEAFF.

The chain links TRBV11-1 to TRBJ2-3; TRBD1 matches at 10 bases. The CDR3 loop spans 16 amino acids. Germline assignment: CDR1 SGHAT and CDR2 FQDESV (reference sequence). V lost 4 bases and J lost 3; bases outside the gene matches: 7. The CDR3 region is CASSSPDRGITDTQYF. The CDR3 DNA is TGTGCCAGCAGCTCCCCGGACAGGGGGATAACAGATACGCAGTATTTT.

This chain joins TRBV10-3 and TRBJ1-5, with D perhaps matching TRBD1 (5 bases). CDR3 size: 18 residues. V lost 8 bases to trimming and J lost 0 bases, with 23 bases between them. The germline V gene encodes CDR1 ENHRY and CDR2 SYGVKD. The CDR3 spells CAIHTSQLTAHSNQPQHF. The CDR3 DNA is TGTGCCATCCACACAAGCCAATTGACAGCCCATAGCAATCAGCCCCAGCATTTT.

The V and J genes are TRBV6-6 and TRBJ1-1, with TRBD1 identical over 7 bases. V gave up 5 bases and J gave up 1 base; unmatched junction bases: 7. The CDR3 has 15 residues. From germline, CDR1 is MNHNY and CDR2 SVGAGI (reference sequence). The CDR3 protein is CASSHRQGRNTEAFF. The CDR3 nucleotides read TGTGCCAGCAGTCATCGACAGGGAAGGAACACTGAAGCTTTCTTT.